The 10 T cell receptor beta chains reported below all come from one sample, sequenced in a study of OX40 agonist ivuxolimab in advanced cancers. Data came from immunoSEQ multiplex PCR; TCRdb stores just in-frame clones and leaves some out. The top ten clones hold roughly 19% of a sample with 30,000 to 40,000 clones, about 90% of them seen once. Sample: CD4+ or CD8+ T cells sorted from blood, taken in a trial of the OX40 agonist ivuxolimab. These receptors came from an adult with an advanced solid tumor such as melanoma, head and neck, liver or kidney cancer.

The chain recombines TRBV19 with TRBJ1-1; a possible D gene is TRBD1 (5 bases). Germline-derived CDR1 and CDR2 are LNHDA and SQIVND (reference sequence). The CDR3 consists of 14 residues. Trimming cost V 4 bases and J 0 bases, with 9 bases left between them. CDR3 in DNA: TGTGCCAGTAGTAGGGGACGGATGAACACTGAAGCTTTCTTT. It specifies CASSRGRMNTEAFF. Looking up the rest from reference TRBV19 and TRBJ1-1 gives the full variable domain: DGGITQSPKYLFRKEGQNVTLSCEQNLNHDAMYWYRQDPGQGLRLIYYSQIVNDFQKGDIAEGYSVSREKKESFPLTVTSAQKNPTAFYLCASSRGRMNTEAFFGQGTRLTVV.

To note about this clone: The same CDR3 arises from other DNA sequences in this sample as well. The V and J genes are TRBV6-5 and TRBJ2-3; no reliable D call. The V gene lost 5 bases and the J gene lost 5 bases, with 17 bases spanning the gap. CDR3 length: 15 amino acids. Germline assignment: CDR1 MNHEY and CDR2 SVGAGI. CDR3 coding DNA: TGTGCCAGCAGTACCGGGCTACCTTTCGGAGATACGCAGTATTTT. Translating gives CASSTGLPFGDTQYF.

The rearrangement joins TRBV4-1 to TRBJ2-3; D is unresolved. Germline CDR1 reads MGHRA; CDR2 reads YSYEKL. There are 14 residues in the CDR3. V lost 5 bases to trimming and J lost 1 base, with 10 bases between them. CDR3 nucleotide sequence: TGCGCCAGCAGCTTCTTTTATGGCACAGATACGCAGTATTTT. It specifies CASSFFYGTDTQYF.

The gene calls are TRBV28 and TRBJ2-1; tentative D call: TRBD2 (6 bases). In germline, CDR1 is MDHEN, CDR2 SYDVKM. Trimming left V 1 base short and J 16 bases short, with 14 bases between. This CDR3 contains 12 residues. The CDR3 spells CASSLSQVGGFF. The CDR3, as DNA: TGTGCCAGCAGTTTATCACAGGTGGGGGGATTCTTC.

The rearrangement links TRBV11-2 to TRBJ2-1; D possibly corresponds to TRBD2 (6 bases). Trimming shortened V by 4 bases and J by 5 bases, and 18 bases separated the two germline ends. This CDR3 is 16 amino acids long. From germline, CDR1 is SGHAT and CDR2 FQNNGV. The CDR3 spells CASSSRGRSGDNEQFF. The CDR3 DNA reads TGTGCCAGCAGCTCACGGGGTCGTAGCGGAGACAATGAGCAGTTCTTC. The whole variable domain, filled in from reference TRBV11-2 and TRBJ2-1, reads EAGVAQSPRYKIIEKRQSVAFWCNPISGHATLYWYQQILGQGPKLLIQFQNNGVVDDSQLPKDRFSAERLKGVDSTLKIQPAKLEDSAVYLCASSSRGRSGDNEQFFGPGTRLTVL.

The J gene is TRBJ1-2, the V gene TRBV29-1; 9 nucleotides agree with TRBD1. The length of the CDR3 is 12 residues. V shed 4 bases and J 5 bases; nucleotides not matched to a gene: 2. Germline CDR1 reads SQVTM; CDR2 reads ANQGSEA. The chain's CDR3 is CSVVDRGYGYTF. In DNA form, the CDR3 reads TGCAGCGTTGTGGACAGGGGATATGGCTACACCTTC.

Only one count was recorded for this clone. The chain combines TRBV7-7 with TRBJ1-1; D not resolved. There are 14 residues in the CDR3. Germline assignment: CDR1 SSHAT and CDR2 FNYEAQ (reference sequence). The ends were cut back, 5 bases at V and 5 bases at J, with 15 bases in the middle. CDR3 amino acids: CASSPLPTGTEAFF. The CDR3, as DNA: TGTGCCAGCAGCCCCTTACCGACTGGGACTGAAGCTTTCTTT.

This clone was observed a single time. The rearrangement joins TRBV30 to TRBJ2-2, with 9 bases that match TRBD2. Per germline, CDR1 GTSNPN and CDR2 SVGIG (reference sequence). J lost 4 bases, V lost 5 bases, and 5 bases had no gene match. The CDR3 length is 14 residues. The CDR3 DNA is TGTGCCTGGCGGACTAGCGTGGTCACCGGGGAGCTGTTTTTT. Translation gives CAWRTSVVTGELFF.

The chain combines TRBV7-8 with TRBJ2-3; 13 bases line up with TRBD2. With 4 bases clipped from V and 2 bases from J, the junction kept 15 bases outside the gene matches. CDR1 is SGHVS, CDR2 FQNEAQ, per germline. The CDR3 spans 20 residues. The DNA of the CDR3 is TGTGCCAGCAGCTATCCGACTAGCGGGGGGCCGGATTCCTACACAGATACGCAGTATTTT. This translates into CASSYPTSGGPDSYTDTQYF.

The count of this clone is one. The chain joins TRBV7-8 to TRBJ2-2, with D tentatively TRBD1 (5 bases). The germline CDR1 and CDR2 sequences are SGHVS and FQNEAQ. CDR3 length equals 14 residues. V gave up 4 bases and J gave up 7 bases, with 13 bases separating them. CDR3: CASSSSRGIGELFF. The CDR3 coding sequence is TGTGCCAGCAGCTCTTCAAGGGGAATCGGGGAGCTGTTTTTT.